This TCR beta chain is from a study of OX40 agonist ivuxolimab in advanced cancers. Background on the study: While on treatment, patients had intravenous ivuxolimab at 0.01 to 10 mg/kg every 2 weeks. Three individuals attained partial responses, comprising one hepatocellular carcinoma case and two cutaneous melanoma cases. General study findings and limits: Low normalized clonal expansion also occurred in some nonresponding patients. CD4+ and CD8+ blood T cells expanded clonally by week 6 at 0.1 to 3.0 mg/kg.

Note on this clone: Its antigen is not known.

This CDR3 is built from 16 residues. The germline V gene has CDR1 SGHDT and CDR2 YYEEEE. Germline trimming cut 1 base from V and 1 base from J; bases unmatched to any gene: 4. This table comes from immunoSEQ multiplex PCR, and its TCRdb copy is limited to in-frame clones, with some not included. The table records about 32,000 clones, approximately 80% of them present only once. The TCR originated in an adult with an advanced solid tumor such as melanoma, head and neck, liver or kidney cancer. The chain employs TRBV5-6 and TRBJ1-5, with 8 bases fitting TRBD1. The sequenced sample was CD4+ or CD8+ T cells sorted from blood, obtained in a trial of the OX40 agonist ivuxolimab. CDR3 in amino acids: CASSLFQGASNQPQHF. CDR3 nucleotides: TGTGCCAGCAGCTTGTTTCAGGGGGCGAGCAATCAGCCCCAGCATTTT.